The present entry profiles one T cell receptor beta chain with its context. Only in-frame clones appear in the TCRdb table, and some are missing; sequencing was by immunoSEQ multiplex PCR. The repertoire holds around 60,000 clones, with about 86% as singletons. There are 15 residues in the CDR3. Germline V gene lookup returns CDR1 SGDLS and CDR2 YYNGEE. After removal of 5 bases from V and 7 bases from J, the junction contained 11 bases not matched to a gene. The entry originates in a study of T cells in tuberculosis. Study-wide context: Sequenced TCRs come from CD1B-GMM tetramer-binding T cells.

Study observations and caveats: Low-affinity CD1B-GMM tetramer-binding T cells may have been missed.

Sorting used thawed, overnight-rested PBMC stained with anti-CD3, a viability dye and GMM-loaded CD1B tetramer. The CD1B tetramers carried C32 glucose monomycolate purified from Rhodococcus equi. Tetramer-sorted PBMC had been CD14 monocyte-depleted before freezing. Tetramer-negative cells, around 110,000 per donor, were also sorted. The sample taken for sequencing was CD1b-GMM tetramer-negative cells sorted from PBMCs. The source of this sequence is an adult woman with latent tuberculosis. This chain links TRBV9 with TRBJ2-2; TRBD2 agrees at 7 bases. For the CDR3, the DNA is TGTGCCAGCAGGGGCTCGGCGGGAGATTACGGGGAGCTGTTTTTT. Translated: CASRGSAGDYGELFF.